This T cell receptor (beta chain) was observed in a study of early T cells in non-severe SARS-CoV-2 infection (dated by TCRdb to the early 2020s). Broadly, across the study: TCR sequencing used bulk RNA from unsorted whole blood, so alpha and beta chains could not be paired. Overall study outcomes, separate from this receptor: VDJdb matching was skewed toward anti-spike CD8 responses and likely underestimated virus-specific expansions by missing private and CD4 specificities.

The study was a case-control design nested within a healthcare worker cohort in London, UK, with weekly nasopharyngeal swab PCR tests and blood sampling. Healthcare workers were enrolled in the week of the UK lockdown, from 23 to 31 March 2020, and were followed every week for up to roughly 16 weeks. V gives up 6 bases and J gives up 0 bases, and the segment between their germline ends measures 10 bases. CDR1 is given as SEHNR and CDR2 as FQNEAQ, both from the germline V gene (reference sequence). CDR3 length: 14 amino acids, cysteine to phenylalanine. Of all the DNA, just the CDR3 is kept, 42 bases in frame from base 1. A word on this clonotype: No cognate antigen has been identified for it. Base qualities are not at hand, and no much larger clone is one base apart.

Library preparation employed 5' RACE. Sequencing relied on a NextSeq 500. To correct for sequencing error and PCR bias, the TCR library protocol tagged individual cDNA molecules with unique molecular identifiers. Sequencing covered both TCR alpha and beta chains, and within each sample the abundances of alpha and beta sequences were tightly co-correlated. The source study handled its data this way. Decombinator V4 was used to perform V gene, J gene and CDR3 annotation of TCR sequences. Expanded TCRs were defined as changing significantly between any two time points under a Poisson model with p below 0.0001. TCR abundances were normalised to the total number of TCRs sequenced per sample and expressed as counts per million. MAIT TCRs were defined by TRAV1-2 paired with TRAJ12, TRAJ20 or TRAJ33, and iNKT TCRs by TRAV10 paired with TRAJ18. VDJdb, accessed on 1 November 2021, was searched for TCRs annotated for CMV, EBV and SARS-CoV-2, and TCRs annotated for more than one antigen were excluded. The raw public reads went through TCRdb reprocessing: fastp at Q25, MiXCR clone calling, in-frame beta chains kept. Each CDR3 protein gets just one entry, which takes the most common genes and DNA from the rows behind it. TCRdb assigned the V and J calls; the authors' analysis was not used. The sample table contains tens of thousands of distinct CDR3 sequences; only one count was recorded for 4.5% to 6% of them. The ten largest clones capture 3.5% to 4.5% of the sample.

The sample consisted of whole blood. The sequence links TRBV7-9 to TRBJ2-3; the D gene remains uncertain. This clonotype originated in an adult who was a healthcare worker with PCR-confirmed SARS-CoV-2 infection or an uninfected control (not recorded which). CDR3 loop: CASSVTRSTDTQYF. The nucleotide sequence reads as follows: TGTGCCAGCAGTGTAACAAGAAGCACAGATACGCAGTATTTT.